The table lists the clone carrying this T cell receptor (beta chain) with many counts. From germline, CDR1 is MGHDK and CDR2 SYGVNS. The CDR3 covers 12 residues. V was cut by 4 bases and J by 3 bases, with 7 bases left in between. The data derive from a study of T-cell reconstitution after alpha-beta-depleted transplantation in children. During its preparation, the TCRbeta library received unique molecular identifiers. TCRdb recomputed calls from the PCR reads with MiXCR, one row per CDR3 protein. The table includes nearly 400,000 distinct CDR3 sequences, around 21% detected once. The clonotype comes from a human donor who donated a stem cell graft to a child with acute myeloid leukemia. The sample in question was PBMCs from the stem cell graft donor, obtained from the stem cell graft. The rearrangement uses TRBV25-1 and TRBJ2-7; the D gene is possibly TRBD1 (6 bases). The CDR3 region is CASSGGLYEQYF. CDR3 DNA: TGTGCCAGCAGTGGGGGGCTCTACGAGCAGTACTTC.